This T cell receptor (beta chain) originates from a study of blood T cell repertoires in COVID-19. About the research overall: Whether acute or convalescent, the COVID-19 samples came from the United States, Italy and Spain. The cDNA or gDNA used as material had been derived from T cells, B-cell-depleted T cells, or PBMCs.

Assay used: immunoSEQ multiplex PCR; TCRdb lists only in-frame clones, some missing. The sample has about 430,000 clones; nearly 90% are singletons. Germline CDR1 reads KGHSH; CDR2 reads LQKENI. J gave up 0 bases and V 7 bases, and 6 bases lay outside the gene matches. CDR3 length: 14 residues. A case of COVID-19 had been met by exposed participants within 2 weeks before study entry. This clonotype was obtained from a woman aged 18 to 35 who had been exposed to COVID-19. Sequenced sample: PBMCs or T cells enriched from blood (not recorded which). This chain connects TRBV18 to TRBJ2-7; 7 positions agree with TRBD1. CDR3 in DNA: TGTGCCAGCTGGTCCGGGACAGACTCCTACGAGCAGTACTTC. Its protein product is CASWSGTDSYEQYF.